This T cell receptor (beta chain) was found in a study of blood T cell repertoires in COVID-19. As for the study in general: Acute-phase and convalescent COVID-19 samples originated in the United States, Italy and Spain. PBMCs, B-cell-depleted T cells, or T cells were the source of the cDNA or gDNA that made up the material.

Original handling: Reference gene primers were amplified, and this amplification served to estimate nucleated cell counts. Sequenced by immunoSEQ multiplex PCR; TCRdb stores in-frame clones only, minus some. That table supplies the V and J calls and clone size; D and trimming were determined from the DNA. The profile shows 55,000 to 80,000 clones, more than 90% of them singletons. Germline V gives CDR1 SGHAT, CDR2 FQNNGV. Losses at the gene ends were 2 bases for V and 0 bases for J; bases not matched to a gene: 10. This CDR3 is 18 amino acids long. Sequencing input: peripheral blood. This sequence joins TRBV11-2 and TRBJ2-1; 7 positions agree with TRBD2. The clonotype comes from a human donor in a cohort sampled during active COVID-19. The CDR3 spells CASSLKGERGLSYNEQFF. The CDR3 nucleotides are TGTGCCAGCAGCTTAAAAGGCGAGCGGGGCCTCTCCTACAATGAGCAGTTCTTC.